This T cell receptor (beta chain) appears in the sequencing data of a study of blood T cell repertoires in COVID-19. Study overall: Samples of COVID-19 (acute and convalescent) were obtained from the United States, Italy and Spain.

The germline gives CDR1 SGHAT, CDR2 FQDESV (reference sequence). V was clipped by 4 bases and J by 7 bases; unmatched bases: 9. The CDR3 covers 15 residues. Generated by immunoSEQ multiplex PCR, the TCRdb table keeps only in-frame clones and is missing some. The sample carries tens of thousands of clones, 85% to 90% recorded once. The V call is TRBV11-1, the J call TRBJ2-1, with TRBD1 identical over 8 bases. Material for sequencing was peripheral blood. This clonotype originated in a woman older than 75 with active COVID-19. The CDR3 loop reads CASSSRGRGGNEQFF. The CDR3 DNA follows: TGTGCCAGCAGCTCCAGGGGGCGCGGAGGGAATGAGCAGTTCTTC.